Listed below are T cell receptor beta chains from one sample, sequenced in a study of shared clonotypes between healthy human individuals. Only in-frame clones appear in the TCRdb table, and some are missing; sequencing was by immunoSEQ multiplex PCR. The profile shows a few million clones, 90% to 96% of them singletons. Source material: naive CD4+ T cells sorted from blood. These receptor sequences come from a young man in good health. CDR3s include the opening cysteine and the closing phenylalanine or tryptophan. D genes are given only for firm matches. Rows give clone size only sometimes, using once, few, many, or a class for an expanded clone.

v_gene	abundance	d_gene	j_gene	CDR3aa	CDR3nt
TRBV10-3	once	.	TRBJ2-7	CAISEMQGFHEQYF	TGTGCCATCAGTGAGATGCAGGGATTCCACGAGCAGTACTTC
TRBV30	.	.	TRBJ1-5	CAWSVRGNRDNQPQHF	TGTGCCTGGAGTGTACGTGGTAATAGGGACAATCAGCCCCAGCATTTT
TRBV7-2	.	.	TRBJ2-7	CASSLVAGTSSEQYF	TGTGCCAGCAGCTTAGTGGCCGGGACGTCCTCCGAGCAGTACTTC
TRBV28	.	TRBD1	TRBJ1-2	CASRAGGVYGYTF	TGTGCCAGCAGAGCAGGGGGTGTCTATGGCTACACCTTC
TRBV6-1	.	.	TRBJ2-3	CASSETTGSSTDTQYF	TGTGCCAGCAGTGAAACTACGGGTTCTAGCACAGATACGCAGTATTTT
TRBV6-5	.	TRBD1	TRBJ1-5	CASSSGQGGNQPQHF	TGTGCCAGCAGTTCAGGACAGGGTGGCAATCAGCCCCAGCATTTT
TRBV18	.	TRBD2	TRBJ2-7	CASSIQGAGGSHEQYF	TGTGCCAGCTCAATCCAGGGAGCGGGGGGGTCCCACGAGCAGTACTTC
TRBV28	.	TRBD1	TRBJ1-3	CASSPGQGNSGNTIYF	TGTGCCAGCAGTCCGGGACAGGGGAACTCTGGAAACACCATATATTTT
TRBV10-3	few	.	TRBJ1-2	CAISRDNYGYTF	TGTGCCATCAGCCGGGATAACTATGGCTACACCTTC
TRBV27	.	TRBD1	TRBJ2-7	CASRLIGTGPSYEQYF	TGTGCCAGCAGACTAATTGGGACAGGCCCCTCCTACGAGCAGTACTTC
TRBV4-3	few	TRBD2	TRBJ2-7	CASSQITSGIGEQYF	TGCGCCAGCAGCCAGATAACTAGCGGGATCGGAGAGCAGTACTTC
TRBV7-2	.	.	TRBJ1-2	CASSLESSLSGNGYTF	TGTGCCAGCAGCTTAGAATCATCTTTATCCGGGAATGGCTACACCTTC
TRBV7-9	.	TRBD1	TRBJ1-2	CASSLGDSPNYGYTF	TGTGCCAGCAGCTTAGGGGACAGCCCTAACTATGGCTACACCTTC
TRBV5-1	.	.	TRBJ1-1	CASSFPHPRGGTEAFF	TGCGCCAGCAGCTTTCCCCACCCCAGGGGTGGGACTGAAGCTTTCTTT